This T cell receptor (beta chain) stems from a study of blood T cell repertoires in COVID-19. Across the study: The samples span acute and convalescent COVID-19 from the United States, Italy and Spain. T cells, B-cell-depleted T cells, or PBMCs supplied cDNA or gDNA.

There are 16 residues in the CDR3. V trimming: 4 bases; J trimming: 1 base; junction bases outside the gene matches: 7. In germline, CDR1 is SGHKS, CDR2 YYEKEE (reference sequence). In the source study's methods: Amplified reference gene primers provided the basis for estimating nucleated cell counts. Sequencing was performed with immunoSEQ multiplex PCR; in TCRdb, only in-frame clones are kept and a portion is missing. Clone size and the V and J calls come from that table; the DNA yielded D and trimming. This table has 250,000 or so clones, approximately 83% appearing once. The receptor comes from a human donor in a cohort sampled during active COVID-19. V gene TRBV5-5 combines with J gene TRBJ2-2; TRBD1 aligns across 7 bases. The sequenced sample was peripheral blood. CDR3 loop: CASSISGGRNTGELFF. The CDR3 nucleotides read TGTGCCAGCAGCATTTCAGGGGGACGGAACACCGGGGAGCTGTTTTTT.